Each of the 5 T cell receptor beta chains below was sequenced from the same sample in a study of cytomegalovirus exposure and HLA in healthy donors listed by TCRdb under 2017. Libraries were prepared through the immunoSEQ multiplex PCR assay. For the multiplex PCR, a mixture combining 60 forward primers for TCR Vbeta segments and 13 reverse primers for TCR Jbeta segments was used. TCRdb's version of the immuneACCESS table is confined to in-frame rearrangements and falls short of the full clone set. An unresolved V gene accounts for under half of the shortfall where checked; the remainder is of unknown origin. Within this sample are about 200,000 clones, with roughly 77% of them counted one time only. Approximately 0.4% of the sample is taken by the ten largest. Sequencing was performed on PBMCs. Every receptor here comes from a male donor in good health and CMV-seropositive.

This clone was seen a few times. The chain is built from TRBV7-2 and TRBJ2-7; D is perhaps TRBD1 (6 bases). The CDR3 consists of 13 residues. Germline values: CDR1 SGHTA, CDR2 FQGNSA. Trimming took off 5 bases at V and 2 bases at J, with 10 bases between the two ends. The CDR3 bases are TGTGCCAGCAGCCAAGGGGGTACCTACGAGCAGTACTTC. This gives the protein CASSQGGTYEQYF.

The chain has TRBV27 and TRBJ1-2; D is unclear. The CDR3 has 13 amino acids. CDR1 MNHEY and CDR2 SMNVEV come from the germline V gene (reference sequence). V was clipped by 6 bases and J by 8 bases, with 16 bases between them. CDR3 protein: CASRSTVAYGYTF. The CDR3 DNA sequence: TGTGCCAGCAGATCAACAGTGGCCTACGGCTACACCTTC.

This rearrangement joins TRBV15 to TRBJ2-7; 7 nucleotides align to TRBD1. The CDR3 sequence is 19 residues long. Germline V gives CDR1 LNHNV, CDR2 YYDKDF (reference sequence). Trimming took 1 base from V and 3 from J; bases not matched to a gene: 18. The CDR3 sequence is CATSRGRASGTAIYYEQYF. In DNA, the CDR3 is TGTGCCACCAGCAGAGGTCGAGCTTCCGGGACAGCGATTTACTACGAGCAGTACTTC. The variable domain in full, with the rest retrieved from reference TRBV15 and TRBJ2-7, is DAMVIQNPRYQVTQFGKPVTLSCSQTLNHNVMYWYQQKSSQAPKLLFHYYDKDFNNEADTPDNFQSRRPNTSFCFLDIRSPGLGDTAMYLCATSRGRASGTAIYYEQYFGPGTRLTVT.

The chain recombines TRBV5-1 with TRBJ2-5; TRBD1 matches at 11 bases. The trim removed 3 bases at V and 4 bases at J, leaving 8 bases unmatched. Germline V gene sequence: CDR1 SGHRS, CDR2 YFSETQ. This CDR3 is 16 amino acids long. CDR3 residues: CASSWGTGGSRETQYF. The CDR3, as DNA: TGCGCCAGCAGCTGGGGGACAGGGGGTAGTAGAGAGACCCAGTACTTC.

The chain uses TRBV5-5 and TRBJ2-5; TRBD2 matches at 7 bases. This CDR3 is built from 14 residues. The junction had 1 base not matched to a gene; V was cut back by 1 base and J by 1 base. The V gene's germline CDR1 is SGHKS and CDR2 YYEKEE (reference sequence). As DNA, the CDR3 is TGTGCCAGCAGCTTGCCGGGGGGCCAAGAGACCCAGTACTTC. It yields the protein CASSLPGGQETQYF.